The TCR beta chain described here comes from a study of cytomegalovirus exposure and HLA in healthy donors. Overall study: From HLA-typed donors, an early data release held roughly 89 million unique TCRs. Genotyping showed roughly 83% of hundreds of donors falling in the Caucasian-associated ancestry cluster.

Study-level results: The classifier, whose performance was assessed in both the original and validation cohorts, reportedly diagnosed cytomegalovirus status with high specificity and sensitivity. A reported reduction in N-insertions relative to the approximately 670-donor mean was seen in an Asian-associated ancestry cluster in a later analysis.

This CDR3 has 13 residues. Per the germline V gene, CDR1 is GTSNPN and CDR2 is SVGIG (reference sequence). Trimming shortened V by 5 bases and J by 8 bases, and 13 bases separated the two germline ends. Comments on this clone: Its antigen is as yet unknown.

Vbeta (60) and Jbeta (13) primers were used in the PCR. Profiled with immunoSEQ multiplex PCR; TCRdb holds only in-frame clones, not every one. This table holds more than 95,000 clones, roughly four fifths found once. This sequence was found in a woman aged 55-69 years in good health and CMV-seropositive. The sample taken for sequencing was PBMCs. This rearrangement joins TRBV30 to TRBJ1-6; possible D gene TRBD1, 6 bases. The CDR3 DNA reads TGTGCCTGGGGCACAGGGAACCATTCACCCCTCCACTTT. The encoded protein is CAWGTGNHSPLHF.